This T cell receptor (beta chain) derives from a study of shared clonotypes between healthy human individuals. The CDR3 totals 13 residues. V shed 3 bases, J shed 7 bases, and the junction held 7 bases outside the gene matches. Germline V gene lookup returns CDR1 GTSNPN and CDR2 SVGIG (reference sequence). Study-level results: Relative to clonotypes present in all four donors, those not shared had lower generation probabilities.

The assay was immunoSEQ multiplex PCR, and TCRdb's table has in-frame clones only and misses some. The table has approximately 2,000,000 clones, 85% to 95% seen once. About this clone: Its antigen remains unknown.

Donors were healthy HIV-negative adults without recently reported acute infections or vaccinations. The chain is built from TRBV30 and TRBJ1-1; 8 bases fit TRBD1. Sequenced input: naive CD4+ T cells from PBMCs. The subset was: CD45RA+ positively selected. The receptor was derived from a man aged 18 to 29 in good health. Some clones in this sample may be carry-over from other donors' samples. The CDR3 nucleotides read TGTGCCTGGAGGATAACAGGGGGTAGTGAAGCTTTCTTT. Its translation is CAWRITGGSEAFF.